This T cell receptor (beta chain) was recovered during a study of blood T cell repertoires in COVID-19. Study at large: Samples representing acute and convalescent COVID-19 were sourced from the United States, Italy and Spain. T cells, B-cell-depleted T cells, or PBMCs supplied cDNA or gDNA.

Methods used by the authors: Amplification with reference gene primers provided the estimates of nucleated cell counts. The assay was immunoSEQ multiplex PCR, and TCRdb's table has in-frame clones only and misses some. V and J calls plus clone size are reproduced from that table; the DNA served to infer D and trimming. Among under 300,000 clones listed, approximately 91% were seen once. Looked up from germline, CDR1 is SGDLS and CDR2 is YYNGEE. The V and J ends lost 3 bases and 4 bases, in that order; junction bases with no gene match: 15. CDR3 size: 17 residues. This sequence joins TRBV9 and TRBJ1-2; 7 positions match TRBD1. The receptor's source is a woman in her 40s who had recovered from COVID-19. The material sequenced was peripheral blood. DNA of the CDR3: TGTGCCAGCAGCGCCAAGCCTGAAGGGGGCAGAACCTATGGCTACACCTTC. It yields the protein CASSAKPEGGRTYGYTF.